The 28 T cell receptor beta chains below come from one sample, sequenced in a study of cytomegalovirus exposure and HLA in healthy donors. With 60 Vbeta and 13 Jbeta primers, the PCR was carried out. Only in-frame clones appear in the TCRdb table, and some are missing; sequencing was by immunoSEQ multiplex PCR. The sample lists under 150,000 clones, around three quarters seen once, with approximately 1.8% in the top ten. Material: PBMCs. These TCRs come from a woman between 50 and 59 years old in good health and CMV-seronegative.

The chain is built from TRBV7-2 and TRBJ2-7; TRBD1 might be the D (5 bases). Trimming pared 2 bases from V and 4 bases from J, leaving 15 bases between. In germline, CDR1 is SGHTA, CDR2 FQGNSA. The CDR3 spans 15 residues. The CDR3 DNA is TGTGCCAGCAGCTTATCCTCACAGGCCGGTTACGAGCAGTACTTC. It encodes CASSLSSQAGYEQYF.

The rearrangement joins TRBV29-1 to TRBJ2-3, with TRBD2 matching 10 bases. V lost 7 bases and J lost 1; bases outside the gene matches: 5. The CDR3 totals 14 residues. Germline loops: CDR1 SQVTM, CDR2 ANQGSEA. CDR3 sequence: CSGLAGVGTDTQYF. CDR3 DNA sequence: TGCAGCGGTCTAGCGGGAGTCGGCACAGATACGCAGTATTTT.

The rearrangement links TRBV7-9 to TRBJ2-1; D is perhaps TRBD1 (5 bases). The CDR3 consists of 15 residues. V was shortened by 1 base and J by 10 bases, with 17 bases between the two germline ends. The germline gives CDR1 SEHNR, CDR2 FQNEAQ (reference sequence). In nucleotides, the CDR3 is TGTGCCAGCAGCTTAGGGTTATACGTAGGGGTAGAGCAGTTCTTC. Its protein is CASSLGLYVGVEQFF.

This sequence joins TRBV4-2 and TRBJ1-5, with a possible D match to TRBD1 (5 bases). The CDR3 is 16 amino acids. CDR1 and CDR2 (germline): LGHNA, YNFKEQ. The V gene lost 0 bases and the J gene lost 0 bases, with 9 bases spanning the gap. The CDR3 loop reads CASSQEAGFSNQPQHF. The CDR3 bases are TGTGCCAGCAGCCAAGAGGCAGGGTTTAGCAATCAGCCCCAGCATTTT.

The chain joins TRBV30 to TRBJ1-5; 10 bases line up with TRBD1. The CDR3 extends over 15 amino acids. Trimming removed 3 bases from V and 5 bases from J; junction bases left unmatched: 7. Looked up from germline, CDR1 is GTSNPN and CDR2 is SVGIG (reference sequence). CDR3 bases: TGTGCCTGGAGGGGAGGGACAGGGGCCGATCAGCCCCAGCATTTT. Translation gives CAWRGGTGADQPQHF. Full variable domain (remainder filled in from reference TRBV30 and TRBJ1-5): SQTIHQWPATLVQPVGSPLSLECTVEGTSNPNLYWYRQAAGRGLQLLFYSVGIGQISSEVPQNLSASRPQDRQFILSSKKLLLSDSGFYLCAWRGGTGADQPQHFGDGTRLSIL.

This chain links TRBV7-8 with TRBJ2-7; no reliable D call. Trimming removed 5 bases from V and 2 bases from J, with 4 bases in between. The CDR3 loop spans 11 amino acids. Germline assignment: CDR1 SGHVS and CDR2 FQNEAQ. The CDR3 sequence: CASSTAYEQYF. The CDR3 DNA reads as TGTGCCAGCAGCACAGCCTACGAGCAGTACTTC. Using reference TRBV7-8 and TRBJ2-7 for the parts outside the CDR3, the full variable domain is GAGVSQSPRYKVAKRGQDVALRCDPISGHVSLFWYQQALGQGPEFLTYFQNEAQLDKSGLPSDRFFAERPEGSVSTLKIQRTQQEDSAVYLCASSTAYEQYFGPGTRLTVT.

V is TRBV18 and J is TRBJ1-5; 8 bases line up with TRBD1. Germline CDR1 is KGHSH and CDR2 is LQKENI. This CDR3 is 15 amino acids long. Trimming removed 4 bases from V and 1 base from J; junction bases left unmatched: 3. CDR3 sequence: CASSLGTGSNQPQHF. The CDR3 region has the DNA TGTGCCAGCTCACTGGGGACAGGAAGCAATCAGCCCCAGCATTTT.

This clone was observed a handful of times. The J gene is TRBJ1-2, the V gene TRBV13, with TRBD1 matching 8 bases. J was trimmed by 2 bases and V by 2 bases; bases with no gene match: 7. Germline assignment: CDR1 PRHDT and CDR2 FYEKMQ (reference sequence). This CDR3 is built from 16 residues. The CDR3 DNA sequence: TGTGCCAGCAGCTTACAGGACAGGGTAGGAAACTATGGCTACACCTTC. This encodes CASSLQDRVGNYGYTF. The whole variable domain, remainder taken from reference TRBV13 and TRBJ1-2, is AAGVIQSPRHLIKEKRETATLKCYPIPRHDTVYWYQQGPGQDPQFLISFYEKMQSDKGSIPDRFSAQQFSDYHSELNMSSLELGDSALYFCASSLQDRVGNYGYTFGSGTRLTVV.

This sequence joins TRBV25-1 and TRBJ2-5, with 9 nucleotides matching TRBD1. V lost 3 bases, J lost 4 bases, and 6 bases stayed unmatched. Germline CDR1 and CDR2: MGHDK and SYGVNS. This CDR3 has 15 residues. CDR3 nucleotides: TGTGCCAGCAGTGATAGGACAGGGGTGGGAGAGACCCAGTACTTC. The encoded protein is CASSDRTGVGETQYF.

A remark on this clone: The junction does not match germline at one end; this may be a read error. V is TRBV25-1 and J is TRBJ1-2; 7 positions match TRBD1. This CDR3 has 15 amino acids. Per the germline V gene, CDR1 is MGHDK and CDR2 is SYGVNS. In nucleotides, the CDR3 is TGTGCCAGCAGTGAAAAACAGGGGCAGGGCTATGGCTACCCCTTC. It codes for CASSEKQGQGYGYPF.

This clone turned up a few times. This chain links TRBV5-1 with TRBJ2-7, with a weak D call TRBD1 (5 bases). Germline V gives CDR1 SGHRS, CDR2 YFSETQ. The CDR3 covers 14 residues. Trimming took 2 bases from V and 4 from J, leaving 13 bases between them. Here the CDR3 reads CASSFSSGFYEQYV. The CDR3 bases are TGCGCCAGCAGCTTTAGTTCAGGGTTTTACGAGCAGTACGTC.

This chain connects TRBV27 to TRBJ2-7; TRBD2 matches 7 bases. J was trimmed by 7 bases and V by 5 bases; bases with no gene match: 8. CDR1 MNHEY and CDR2 SMNVEV come from the germline V gene (reference sequence). This CDR3 spans 13 amino acids. The CDR3 DNA follows: TGTGCCAGCAGTGAACCCGCCGGGGGGGAGCAGTACTTC. Residues: CASSEPAGGEQYF.

The V gene is TRBV28, the J gene TRBJ1-4, with 8 bases that match TRBD1. J lost 8 bases, V lost 5 bases, and 7 bases had no gene match. CDR3 size: 14 residues. Per the germline V gene, CDR1 is MDHEN and CDR2 is SYDVKM. The DNA of the CDR3 is TGTGCCAGCAGTACCCGGACAGGGATGGAAAAACTGTTTTTT. This sequence encodes CASSTRTGMEKLFF.

This clone came up once. This chain joins TRBV30 and TRBJ2-7, with TRBD2 identical over 7 bases. J was trimmed by 0 bases and V by 4 bases; bases with no gene match: 6. Germline values: CDR1 GTSNPN, CDR2 SVGIG (reference sequence). This CDR3 is 14 amino acids long. CDR3 region: CAWTSGPLSYEQYV. CDR3 nucleotide sequence: TGTGCCTGGACTAGCGGTCCTCTCTCCTACGAGCAGTACGTC.

The V gene is TRBV6-5, the J gene TRBJ2-3; D gene uncertain. CDR1 and CDR2 from the germline V gene are MNHEY and SVGAGI. This CDR3 region has 15 residues. Trimming left V 7 bases short and J 0 bases short, with 14 bases between. In DNA form, the CDR3 reads TGTGCCAGCACAACGCGGCCGACTAGCACAGATACGCAGTATTTT. Its protein is CASTTRPTSTDTQYF.

V and J are TRBV6-6 and TRBJ2-2; 11 bases align to TRBD1. CDR3 length equals 15 residues. Germline V gene sequence: CDR1 MNHNY, CDR2 SVGAGI (reference sequence). The J segment lost 4 bases and the V segment lost 7 bases, leaving 5 bases of the junction unmatched. CDR3 nucleotide sequence: TGTGCCAGCATGATAGGGACAGGGGGCACCGGGGAGCTGTTTTTT. This gives the protein CASMIGTGGTGELFF.

The J gene is TRBJ2-7, the V gene TRBV7-2; 8 bases are shared with TRBD1. The germline gives CDR1 SGHTA, CDR2 FQGNSA. Trimming cost V 4 bases and J 4 bases; bases outside gene matches: 6. The CDR3 covers 14 residues. CDR3 in DNA: TGTGCCAGCAGCTCGGACAGGGTGTCGTACGAGCAGTACTTC. Amino acid sequence: CASSSDRVSYEQYF. Full variable domain (missing parts from reference TRBV7-2 and TRBJ2-7): GAGVSQSPSNKVTEKGKDVELRCDPISGHTALYWYRQSLGQGLEFLIYFQGNSAPDKSGLPSDRFSAERTGGSVSTLTIQRTQQEDSAVYLCASSSDRVSYEQYFGPGTRLTVT.

The sample holds one count of this clone. The J gene is TRBJ2-2, the V gene TRBV5-4, with TRBD2 identical over 15 bases. The CDR3 runs 17 residues. After removal of 4 bases from V and 6 bases from J, the junction contained 7 bases not matched to a gene. The germline gives CDR1 SGHNT, CDR2 YYREEE (reference sequence). This CDR3 reads CASSPSGLAGGPGELFF. The DNA for the CDR3 is TGTGCCAGCAGCCCTAGCGGACTAGCGGGAGGGCCCGGGGAGCTGTTTTTT.

A note on this clone: The identical CDR3 is also encoded by other nucleotide sequences in the sample. The V call is TRBV29-1, the J call TRBJ2-5; D is perhaps TRBD1 (5 bases). The CDR3 is 12 amino acids. Germline lookup yields CDR1 SQVTM and CDR2 ANQGSEA. V gave up 4 bases and J gave up 0 bases, with 6 bases separating them. The DNA for the CDR3 is TGCAGCGTTGGACAGAACCAAGAGACCCAGTACTTC. Its translation: CSVGQNQETQYF.

The gene calls are TRBV6-5 and TRBJ2-1; the D is unclear. The germline gives CDR1 MNHEY, CDR2 SVGAGI. The CDR3 is made up of 12 amino acids. V was clipped by 0 bases and J by 8 bases, with 5 bases between them. CDR3 nucleotide sequence: TGTGCCAGCAGTTACTCACGGGATGAGCAGTTCTTC. Its translation: CASSYSRDEQFF.

This sequence joins TRBV5-1 and TRBJ1-4; the D gene is possibly TRBD1 (5 bases). The CDR3 runs 14 residues. Germline assignment: CDR1 SGHRS and CDR2 YFSETQ. With 5 bases removed from V and 7 bases from J, the gap between germline ends came to 15 bases. CDR3 sequence reads: CASSLEGVSEKLFF. The CDR3 region has the DNA TGCGCCAGCAGTCTGGAAGGGGTCTCTGAAAAACTGTTTTTT.

The chain is built from TRBV19 and TRBJ1-5; TRBD1 is a possible D gene (5 bases). Trimming took off 5 bases at V and 9 bases at J, with 11 bases between the two ends. The CDR3 runs 12 residues. The germline V gene encodes CDR1 LNHDA and CDR2 SQIVND (reference sequence). The CDR3 sequence is CASSSGKGPQHF. The CDR3 nucleotides are TGTGCCAGTAGTTCAGGGAAAGGGCCCCAGCATTTT. The full variable domain, with the rest looked up from reference TRBV19 and TRBJ1-5, is DGGITQSPKYLFRKEGQNVTLSCEQNLNHDAMYWYRQDPGQGLRLIYYSQIVNDFQKGDIAEGYSVSREKKESFPLTVTSAQKNPTAFYLCASSSGKGPQHFGDGTRLSIL.

Only one count was recorded for this clone. This chain joins TRBV2 and TRBJ2-1, with 9 positions matching TRBD1. The length of the CDR3 is 15 residues. The germline V gene has CDR1 SNHLY and CDR2 FYNNEI. The trim removed 7 bases at V and 4 bases at J, leaving 8 bases unmatched. The chain's CDR3 is CASIKETGGYNEQFF. Here the CDR3 DNA reads TGTGCCAGCATCAAGGAGACAGGGGGTTACAATGAGCAGTTCTTC.

The chain recombines TRBV7-9 with TRBJ1-2; perhaps TRBD1 as D (5 bases). The CDR3 consists of 13 residues. V gave up 2 bases and J gave up 7 bases, with 11 bases separating them. Germline loops: CDR1 SEHNR, CDR2 FQNEAQ (reference sequence). As DNA, the CDR3 is TGTGCCAGCAGCTTAAGCAGGGATGGTGGCTACACCTTC. Its protein is CASSLSRDGGYTF.

The chain employs TRBV28 and TRBJ1-4; tentative D call: TRBD1 (6 bases). The V gene lost 6 bases and the J gene lost 5 bases, with 13 bases spanning the gap. The CDR3 runs 14 residues. CDR1 and CDR2 from the germline V gene are MDHEN and SYDVKM. The CDR3 is CASRSGTPNEKLFF. The DNA for the CDR3 is TGTGCCAGCAGGTCCGGGACACCGAATGAAAAACTGTTTTTT.

The chain is built from TRBV18 and TRBJ2-1; 10 positions agree with TRBD2. Germline-derived CDR1 and CDR2 are KGHSH and LQKENI. V gave up 6 bases and J gave up 4 bases; unmatched junction bases: 0. The CDR3 is 13 amino acids. CDR3 sequence (DNA): TGTGCCAGCTCTAGCGGGAGGTACAATGAGCAGTTCTTC. Its translation: CASSSGRYNEQFF. The variable domain in full, completed from reference TRBV18 and TRBJ2-1, reads NAGVMQNPRHLVRRRGQEARLRCSPMKGHSHVYWYRQLPEEGLKFMVYLQKENIIDESGMPKERFSAEFPKEGPSILRIQQVVRGDSAAYFCASSSGRYNEQFFGPGTRLTVL.

Only one count was recorded for this clone. This sequence joins TRBV19 and TRBJ1-1, with a weak D call TRBD1 (6 bases). The CDR3 is 16 residues long. The V and J ends lost 7 bases and 3 bases respectively, with 21 bases between them. Germline values: CDR1 LNHDA, CDR2 SQIVND (reference sequence). The CDR3 nucleotides read TGTGCCAGTAACCCCCTGACAGGCCCTCGGGACACTGAAGCTTTCTTT. It translates to CASNPLTGPRDTEAFF.

This clone was picked up one time. V and J are TRBV10-3 and TRBJ1-5; the D is unclear. The germline gives CDR1 ENHRY, CDR2 SYGVKD. Trimming pared 2 bases from V and 0 bases from J, leaving 14 bases between. This CDR3 contains 17 residues. The CDR3 is CAISERFSLSSNQPQHF. The CDR3 DNA is TGTGCCATCAGTGAGAGATTTTCCCTCAGTAGCAATCAGCCCCAGCATTTT.